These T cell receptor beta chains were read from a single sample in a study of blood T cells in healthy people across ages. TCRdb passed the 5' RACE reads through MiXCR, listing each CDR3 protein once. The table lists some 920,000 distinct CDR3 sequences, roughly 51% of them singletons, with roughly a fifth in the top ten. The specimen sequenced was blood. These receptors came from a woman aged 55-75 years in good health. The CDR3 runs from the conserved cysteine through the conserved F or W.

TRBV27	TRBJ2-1	CASSLQRVQVYNEQFF
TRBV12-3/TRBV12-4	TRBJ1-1	CASSLIGTNTEAFF
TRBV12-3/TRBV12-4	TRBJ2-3	CASSLRTSGNTDTQYF
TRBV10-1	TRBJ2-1	CASSESSGMGNEQFF
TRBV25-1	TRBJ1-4	CASSEPGTGSNEKLFF
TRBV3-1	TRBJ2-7	CASSPRTGGRDEQYF
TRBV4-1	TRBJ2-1	CASSQGRFSYNEQFF
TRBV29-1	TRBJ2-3	CSVVHLFNTQYF
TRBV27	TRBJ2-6	CASKGTGGSGANVLTF
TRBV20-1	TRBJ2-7	CSARPLTRLSSYEQYF
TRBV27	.	CASSPIRAGVYEQYF
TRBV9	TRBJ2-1	CASTRGDSYEQFF
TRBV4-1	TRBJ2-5	CASSQPGLADQETQYF
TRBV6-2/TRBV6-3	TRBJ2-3	CADRLAGEPSQYF
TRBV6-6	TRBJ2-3	CASSRGLAGDTQYF
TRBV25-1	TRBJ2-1	CASTRLAGGSYNEQFF
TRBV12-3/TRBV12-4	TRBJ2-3	CASSLLAGGKGTDTQYF
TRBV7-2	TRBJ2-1	CASRPAGLVYEQFF
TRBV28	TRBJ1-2	CASSLRSGYTF
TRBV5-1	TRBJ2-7	CASSLLPSGTSNEQYF
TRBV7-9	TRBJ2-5	CASSYINKNSRGTQYF
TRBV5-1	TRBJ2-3	CASSFPGNRDPPEDTQYF
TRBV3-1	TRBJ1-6	CASRGLSNSPLHF